These T cell receptor beta chains were read from a single sample in a study of post-analysis software for immune sequencing data. TCRdb passed the PCR reads through MiXCR, listing each CDR3 protein once. The sample gives about 200,000 distinct CDR3 sequences, 29% of which show up once; 3% to 3.5% is in the top ten. Sequencing used blood. These receptors originate from a girl aged 2-17 years with multiple sclerosis. Both conserved end residues are part of each CDR3. D genes are given only for firm matches. Size is omitted from some rows. Given values are once, few, many or a class for expanded clones.

V	D	J	size	DNA	CDR3
TRBV2	-	TRBJ2-5	-	TGTGCCAGATTGGGGCATGGGCAGTACTTC	CARLGHGQYF
TRBV12-3/TRBV12-4	-	TRBJ1-1	few	TGTGCCAGCACCCCCACAGGAGCGAACACTGAAGCTTTCTTT	CASTPTGANTEAFF
TRBV5-1	TRBD1	TRBJ2-7	few	TGCGCCAGCAGCTCCGACAGGGGCTACGAGCAGTACTTC	CASSSDRGYEQYF
TRBV11-2	-	TRBJ2-5	many	TGTGCCAGCAGCTTTACGGAGACCCAGTACTTC	CASSFTETQYF
TRBV27	-	TRBJ1-6	few	TGTGCCAGCAGTTTATCGAGAGGGTGGGGGGATTCACCCCTCCACTTT	CASSLSRGWGDSPLHF
TRBV7-2	TRBD2	TRBJ2-7	few	TGTGCCAGCAGCTTAGAATCGCTAGCGGGGGGCCAGGCGGACGAGCAGTACTTC	CASSLESLAGGQADEQYF
TRBV4-1	TRBD1	TRBJ1-2	once	TGCGCCAGCAGCCAAGATGAGGACAGGGTCTTTGGCTACACCTTC	CASSQDEDRVFGYTF
TRBV5-1	-	TRBJ2-4	few	TGCGCCAGCAGCCTCGACACTTTTAAAAACATTCAGTACTTC	CASSLDTFKNIQYF
TRBV12-3/TRBV12-4	-	TRBJ1-4	-	TGTGCCAGCAGGTCCCAGACTATTGAAAAACTGTTTTTT	CASRSQTIEKLFF
TRBV25-1	-	TRBJ1-5	few	TGTGCCAGCAGTGATCTGGATAGCAATCAGCCCCAGCATTTT	CASSDLDSNQPQHF
TRBV10-1	TRBD1	TRBJ2-7	-	TGCGCCAGCAGTGAGTTGGTTCAGGGGGCGGCCAACGAGCAGTACTTC	CASSELVQGAANEQYF
TRBV6-1	-	TRBJ1-4	few	TGTGCCAGCAGTGAAGCCACGGGCGGAATTAATGAAAAACTGTTTTTT	CASSEATGGINEKLFF
TRBV6-6	TRBD1	TRBJ1-2	many	TGTGCCAGCAGTTCACAAGAACAGGGGGCGGATGGCTACACCTTC	CASSSQEQGADGYTF
TRBV6-6	-	TRBJ1-4	-	TGTGCCAGCAGTTATTTTGGTGGGGGGGCGAATGAAAAACTGTTTTTT	CASSYFGGGANEKLFF
TRBV6-6	-	TRBJ1-1	few	TGTGCCAGCAGTTACTCAGCAGGGGAAGCTTTCTTT	CASSYSAGEAFF
TRBV5-1	-	TRBJ1-2	few	TGCGCCAGCAGCTTAAATCCGCGGGGCGCTGCCTATGGCTACACCTTC	CASSLNPRGAAYGYTF
TRBV20-1	-	TRBJ1-2	many	TGCAGTGCCCCAACGGGACTCCGGGCGAACTATGGCTACACCTTC	CSAPTGLRANYGYTF
TRBV20-1	TRBD2	TRBJ2-1	-	TGCAGTGCCTCTAGCGGGGGTGAGCAGTTCTTC	CSASSGGEQFF
TRBV20-1	-	TRBJ1-6	few	TGCAGTGCCCCCCTAGGAGGGGGATCGGATTCACCCCCCCACTTT	CSAPLGGGSDSPPHF
TRBV3-1	-	TRBJ2-7	-	TGTGCCAGCAGCCAAGATAGCCGCCGAACGTTTTCTTACGAGCAGTACTTC	CASSQDSRRTFSYEQYF
TRBV7-9	-	TRBJ2-6	many	TGTGCCAGTCTACCCTCTGGGGCCAACGTCCTGACTTTC	CASLPSGANVLTF
TRBV12-3/TRBV12-4	-	TRBJ2-7	many	TGTGCCAGCAGCTACAGGGAGTCCTACGAGCAGTACTTC	CASSYRESYEQYF
TRBV6-2/TRBV6-3	TRBD1	TRBJ1-1	few	TGTGCCAGCAGCCTCGGGACAGGGGTTGAAGCTTTCTTT	CASSLGTGVEAFF
TRBV5-1	-	TRBJ2-7	many	TGCGCCAGCAGCTTGGCCGGGACGGTGAGCTCCTACGAGCAGTACTTC	CASSLAGTVSSYEQYF
TRBV28	-	TRBJ2-5	many	TGTGCCAGCAGGGCAGCACAAGAGACCCAGTACTTC	CASRAAQETQYF
TRBV29-1	-	TRBJ1-2	many	TGCAGCGTTGACAGGAGCTATGGCTACACCTTC	CSVDRSYGYTF
TRBV24-1	TRBD2	TRBJ2-1	many	TGTGCCACCAGTGAGACTACACAAACCGGGACTAGCGGGACTAATGAGCAGTTCTTC	CATSETTQTGTSGTNEQFF
TRBV4-2	TRBD2	TRBJ2-1	many	TGTGCCAGCAGCCAAGGGGGGGGTCTCGACAATGAGCAGTTCTTC	CASSQGGGLDNEQFF
TRBV4-2	TRBD2	TRBJ2-7	-	TGTGCCAGCAGCCAGGCTAGCGGGGGGGTGAACAATGAGCAGTACTTC	CASSQASGGVNNEQYF
TRBV20-1	TRBD2	TRBJ2-3	-	TGCAGTGCTCCCGACAGTGGGGGGGGCACAGATACGCAGTATTTT	CSAPDSGGGTDTQYF
TRBV20-1	-	TRBJ1-2	many	TGCAGTGCGGGGGGGAGCGGCTACACCTTC	CSAGGSGYTF
TRBV3-1	-	TRBJ2-7	many	TGTGCCAGCAGCCTGACGGACAGCGAGAGCTACGAGCAGTACTTC	CASSLTDSESYEQYF
TRBV20-1	-	TRBJ2-7	many	TGCAGTGCGCAGTCACCCCGCGTCGAGCAGTACTTC	CSAQSPRVEQYF
TRBV6-1	TRBD2	TRBJ2-5	-	TGTGCCAGCAGGACCCGACCTTGGGTAGCGGGGGAAGAGACCCAGTACTTC	CASRTRPWVAGEETQYF
TRBV2	-	TRBJ2-3	few	TGTGCCAGCAGCGTCGACAGGTCGGGCGGAGATACGCAGTATTTT	CASSVDRSGGDTQYF
TRBV18	-	TRBJ2-7	many	TGTGCCAGCTCACTCATCCAGGGCTCCTACGAGCAGTACTTC	CASSLIQGSYEQYF
TRBV10-1	-	TRBJ2-3	many	TGCGCCACCACGAGGGCTAGCGGCACAGATACGCAGTATTTT	CATTRASGTDTQYF
TRBV9	-	TRBJ1-5	-	TGTGCCAGCGCCCTGGGAGGACAGTCCAACAATCAGCCCCAGCATTTT	CASALGGQSNNQPQHF
TRBV29-1	TRBD1	TRBJ1-5	many	TGCAGCGTCACGGACAGGCTTAATCAGCCCCAGCATTTT	CSVTDRLNQPQHF
TRBV28	TRBD2	TRBJ2-3	many	TGTGCCAGCAGTATAGCCCTGATGGGGAGCGGGGTATCGGGTACGCAGTATTTT	CASSIALMGSGVSGTQYF
TRBV3-1	-	TRBJ1-4	-	TGTGCCAGCAGCCCCCCCCCGGGGTGGGGAAAACTGTTTTTT	CASSPPPGWGKLFF